This T cell receptor beta chain was identified during a study of technical replicates of blood from a handful of donors. Trimming took 5 bases from V and 2 from J, leaving 15 bases between them. In germline, CDR1 is MNHEY, CDR2 SMNVEV (reference sequence). This CDR3 is built from 16 residues. Data came from immunoSEQ multiplex PCR; TCRdb stores just in-frame clones and leaves some out. The top ten clones hold roughly 0.33% of a sample with more than 90,000 clones, 85% to 95% of them seen once. The TCR originated in a human donor in good health. The chain couples TRBV27 to TRBJ2-2; D is possibly TRBD1 (6 bases). The sequenced sample was T cells isolated from PBMCs. CDR3 DNA: TGTGCCAGCAGTCCCTCGACAGGCGAAAACACCGGGGAGCTGTTTTTT. Protein product: CASSPSTGENTGELFF.